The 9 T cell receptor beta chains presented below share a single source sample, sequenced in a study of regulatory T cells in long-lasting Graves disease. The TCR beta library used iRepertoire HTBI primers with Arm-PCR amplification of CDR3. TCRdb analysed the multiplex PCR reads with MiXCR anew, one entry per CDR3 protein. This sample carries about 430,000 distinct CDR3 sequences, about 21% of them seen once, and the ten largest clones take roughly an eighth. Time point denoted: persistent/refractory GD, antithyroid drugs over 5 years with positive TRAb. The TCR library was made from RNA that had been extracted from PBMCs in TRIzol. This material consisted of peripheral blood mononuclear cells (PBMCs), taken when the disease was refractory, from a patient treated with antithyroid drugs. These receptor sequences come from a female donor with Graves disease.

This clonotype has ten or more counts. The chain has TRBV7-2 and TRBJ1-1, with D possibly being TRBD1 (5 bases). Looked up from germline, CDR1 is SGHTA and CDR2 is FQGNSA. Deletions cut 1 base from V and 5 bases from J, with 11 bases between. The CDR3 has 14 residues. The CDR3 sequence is CASSLERGWTEAFF. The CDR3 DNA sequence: TGTGCCAGCAGCTTAGAGAGGGGTTGGACTGAAGCTTTCTTT. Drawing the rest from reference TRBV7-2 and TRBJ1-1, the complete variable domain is GAGVSQSPSNKVTEKGKDVELRCDPISGHTALYWYRQSLGQGLEFLIYFQGNSAPDKSGLPSDRFSAERTGGSVSTLTIQRTQQEDSAVYLCASSLERGWTEAFFGQGTRLTVV.

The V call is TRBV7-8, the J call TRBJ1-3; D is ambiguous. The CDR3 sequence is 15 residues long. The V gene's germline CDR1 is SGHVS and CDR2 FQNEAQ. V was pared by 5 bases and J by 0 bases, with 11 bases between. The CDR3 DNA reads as TGTGCCAGCAGCACGGACGGATCCTCTGGAAACACCATATATTTT. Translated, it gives CASSTDGSSGNTIYF.

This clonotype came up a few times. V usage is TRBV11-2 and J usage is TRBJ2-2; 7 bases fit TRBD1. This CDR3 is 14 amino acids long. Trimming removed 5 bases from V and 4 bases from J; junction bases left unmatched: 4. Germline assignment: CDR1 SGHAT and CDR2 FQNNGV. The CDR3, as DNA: TGTGCCAGCAGCGGGACAGAACCCACCGGGGAGCTGTTTTTT. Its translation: CASSGTEPTGELFF.

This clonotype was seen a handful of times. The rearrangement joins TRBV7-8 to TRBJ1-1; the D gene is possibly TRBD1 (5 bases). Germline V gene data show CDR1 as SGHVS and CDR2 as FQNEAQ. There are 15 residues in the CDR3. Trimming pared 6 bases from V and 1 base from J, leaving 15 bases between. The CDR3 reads CASRGGFGANTEAFF. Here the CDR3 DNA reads TGTGCCAGCAGGGGGGGTTTCGGGGCGAACACTGAAGCTTTCTTT.

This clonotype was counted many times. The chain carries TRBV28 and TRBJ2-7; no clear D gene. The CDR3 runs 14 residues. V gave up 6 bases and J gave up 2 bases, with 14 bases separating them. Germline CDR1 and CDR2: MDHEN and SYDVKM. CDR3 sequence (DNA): TGTGCCAGCAGCTTAGTCGCAGGAACCTACGAGCAGTACTTC. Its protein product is CASSLVAGTYEQYF.

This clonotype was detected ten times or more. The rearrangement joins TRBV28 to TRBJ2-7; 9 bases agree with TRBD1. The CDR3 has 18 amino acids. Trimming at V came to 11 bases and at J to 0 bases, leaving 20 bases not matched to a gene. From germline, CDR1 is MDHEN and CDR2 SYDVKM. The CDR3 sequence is CAATTGQGYLTSSYEQYF. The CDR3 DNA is TGTGCCGCCACCACGGGACAGGGATACCTTACCAGCTCCTACGAGCAGTACTTC.

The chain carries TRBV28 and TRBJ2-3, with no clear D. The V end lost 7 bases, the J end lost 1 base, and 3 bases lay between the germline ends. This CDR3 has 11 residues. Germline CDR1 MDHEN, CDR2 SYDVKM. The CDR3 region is CASTGTDTQYF. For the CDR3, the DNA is TGTGCCAGCACAGGCACAGATACGCAGTATTTT.

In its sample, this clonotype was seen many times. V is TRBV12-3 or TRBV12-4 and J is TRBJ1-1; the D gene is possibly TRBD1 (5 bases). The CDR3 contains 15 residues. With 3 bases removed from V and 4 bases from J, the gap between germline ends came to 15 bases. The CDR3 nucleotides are TGTGCCAGCAGTTTTCGGGGCCCATTGGGCACTGAAGCTTTCTTT. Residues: CASSFRGPLGTEAFF.

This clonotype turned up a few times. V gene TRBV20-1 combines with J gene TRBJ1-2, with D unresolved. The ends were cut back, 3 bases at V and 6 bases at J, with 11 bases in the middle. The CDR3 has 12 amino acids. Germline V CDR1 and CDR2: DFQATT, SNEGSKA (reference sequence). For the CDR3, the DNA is TGCAGTGCTAGTAAGGGTTCGGATGGCTACACCTTC. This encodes CSASKGSDGYTF.